A selection of T cell receptor beta chains follows, all from one sample in a study of blood T cell repertoires in COVID-19. Assay used: immunoSEQ multiplex PCR; TCRdb lists only in-frame clones, some missing. The sample lists over 75,000 clones; around four fifths were seen once. Sequenced sample: peripheral blood. These TCRs come from a human donor in a cohort sampled during active COVID-19. CDR3s include the opening cysteine and the closing phenylalanine or tryptophan. The D gene is left open where the match is weak. Some rows have no size entry. The others give once, few or many, or a class for an expanded clone.

CASSLGEYEQYF	TGTGCCAGCAGTCTGGGAGAGTACGAGCAGTACTTC	-	-	TRBV6-5	TRBJ2-7
CSVEDRAGNQPQHF	TGCAGCGTTGAAGATAGAGCAGGTAATCAGCCCCAGCATTTT	-	once	TRBV29-1	TRBJ1-5
CASSYRGNQPQHF	TGTGCCAGCAGTTACAGGGGAAATCAGCCCCAGCATTTT	-	once	TRBV6-6	TRBJ1-5
CASSPETDTEAFF	TGTGCCAGCTCACCAGAGACTGACACTGAAGCTTTCTTT	-	-	TRBV18	TRBJ1-1
CATTSDIGETQYF	TGTGCCACGACCTCCGACATTGGAGAGACCCAGTACTTC	-	-	TRBV15	TRBJ2-5
CASSLRVWGGENEKLFF	TGTGCCAGCAGCTTAAGAGTTTGGGGAGGAGAGAATGAAAAACTGTTTTTT	-	-	TRBV13	TRBJ1-4
CASSLRDRGVTGELFF	TGTGCCAGCAGCCTCAGGGACAGGGGGGTGACCGGGGAGCTGTTTTTT	TRBD1	-	TRBV7-3	TRBJ2-2
CASSVSYGRTDTQYF	TGTGCCAGCAGCGTATCGTATGGGCGCACAGATACGCAGTATTTT	-	-	TRBV9	TRBJ2-3
CASSLGWTGGVDGYTF	TGTGCCAGCAGTTTAGGTTGGACAGGGGGGGTCGATGGCTACACCTTC	TRBD1	-	TRBV27	TRBJ1-2
CASSQDLGTGDSEQYF	TGTGCCAGCAGCCAGGATCTCGGGACAGGGGACTCCGAGCAGTACTTC	TRBD1	-	TRBV3-1/TRBV3-2	TRBJ2-7
CASSRQNTEAFF	TGTGCCAGCAGCCGACAGAACACTGAAGCTTTCTTT	-	-	TRBV6-5	TRBJ1-1
CASSDPGRANEKLFF	TGTGCCAGCAGCGACCCGGGGAGGGCTAATGAAAAACTGTTTTTT	-	-	TRBV25-1	TRBJ1-4
CASSHSLETQYF	TGCGCCAGCAGCCATTCACTAGAGACCCAGTACTTC	-	-	TRBV5-1	TRBJ2-5
CASSRLQETQYF	TGCGCCAGCAGCAGGCTGCAGGAGACCCAGTACTTC	-	-	TRBV10-2	TRBJ2-5
CASSFELQGRLNTEAFF	TGTGCCAGCAGCTTCGAATTACAGGGGAGGTTGAACACTGAAGCTTTCTTT	TRBD1	-	TRBV7-6	TRBJ1-1
CASSRSDRELSGANVLTF	TGTGCCAGCAGCCGCTCCGACAGGGAACTCTCTGGGGCCAACGTCCTGACTTTC	TRBD1	-	TRBV3-1/TRBV3-2	TRBJ2-6
CASSPGRDPYEQYF	TGTGCCAGCAGCCCCGGGAGGGATCCCTACGAGCAGTACTTC	TRBD2	once	TRBV28	TRBJ2-7
CSVRQGTFADEKLFF	TGCAGCGTTAGACAGGGGACCTTCGCGGATGAAAAACTGTTTTTT	TRBD1	few	TRBV29-1	TRBJ1-4
CASSSDRGNSPLHF	TGTGCCAGCAGCTCTGACAGGGGTAATTCACCCCTCCACTTT	TRBD1	-	TRBV7-3	TRBJ1-6
CASSQYRGRAFF	TGTGCCAGCAGCCAATACAGGGGGCGAGCTTTCTTT	TRBD1	-	TRBV7-9	TRBJ1-1
CASSLGLRTSYEQYF	TGTGCCAGCAGCTTAGGACTTAGGACTTCCTACGAGCAGTACTTC	-	-	TRBV5-6	TRBJ2-7
CASSLTGGSGANVLTF	TGTGCCAGCAGCTTGACAGGCGGTTCTGGGGCCAACGTCCTGACTTTC	-	-	TRBV7-6	TRBJ2-6
CASSYSRTPSYEQYF	TGTGCCAGCAGTTACTCCCGCACTCCTTCCTACGAGCAGTACTTC	-	-	TRBV6-5	TRBJ2-7
CASSPRGSGNTIYF	TGTGCCAGCAGTCCCAGGGGTTCTGGAAACACCATATATTTT	-	-	TRBV27	TRBJ1-3
CASSRRGGTNEKLFF	TGTGCCAGCAGCCGTCGGGGGGGAACGAATGAAAAACTGTTTTTT	-	-	TRBV5-4	TRBJ1-4
CASSYYGEQYF	TGTGCCAGCAGTTACTACGGCGAGCAGTACTTC	-	-	TRBV6-5	TRBJ2-7
CASSYSGGGANVLTF	TGTGCCAGCAGTTACTCAGGGGGTGGGGCCAACGTCCTGACTTTC	-	-	TRBV6-5	TRBJ2-6
CASSPQWNTEAFF	TGTGCCAGCAGCCCCCAGTGGAACACTGAAGCTTTCTTT	-	-	TRBV4-2	TRBJ1-1
CSASGAGVPFFYSNQPQHF	TGCAGTGCTAGTGGGGCCGGGGTCCCATTCTTTTATAGCAATCAGCCCCAGCATTTT	-	-	TRBV20-1	TRBJ1-5
CASSLQTLVGNQPQHF	TGTGCCAGCTCACTCCAAACACTAGTCGGCAATCAGCCCCAGCATTTT	-	-	TRBV18	TRBJ1-5
CASSCPPGTGIHEQYF	TGTGCCAGCAGCTGCCCCCCCGGGACAGGGATCCACGAGCAGTACTTC	TRBD1	-	TRBV7-3	TRBJ2-7
CASSFGQTGELFF	TGCGCCAGCAGCTTCGGACAAACCGGGGAGCTGTTTTTT	-	once	TRBV5-1	TRBJ2-2
CASSASGTLSYNEQFF	TGTGCCAGCAGCGCTTCCGGGACACTCTCCTACAATGAGCAGTTCTTC	-	-	TRBV9	TRBJ2-1
CASTLHGNSPLHF	TGTGCCAGCACCCTTCATGGCAATTCACCCCTCCACTTT	-	-	TRBV2	TRBJ1-6
CASSSSIQGTDTQYF	TGTGCCAGTAGTAGCAGTATCCAGGGCACAGATACGCAGTATTTT	-	-	TRBV19	TRBJ2-3
CASRRAGWMNTEAFF	TGTGCCAGCAGGAGGGCAGGATGGATGAACACTGAAGCTTTCTTT	-	-	TRBV6-5	TRBJ1-1
CASSAGVGTGLYEQYF	TGTGCCAGCAGTGCGGGAGTGGGGACAGGTCTCTACGAGCAGTACTTC	TRBD1	-	TRBV6-1	TRBJ2-7
CASSSTGTYDQPQHF	TGTGCCAGCAGTAGTACAGGGACCTATGACCAGCCCCAGCATTTT	-	-	TRBV28	TRBJ1-5
CAWSWRINEKLFF	TGTGCCTGGAGTTGGAGAATTAATGAAAAACTGTTTTTT	-	-	TRBV30	TRBJ1-4
CAWSVSQGGWNTEAFF	TGTGCCTGGAGTGTCTCACAGGGCGGTTGGAACACTGAAGCTTTCTTT	-	-	TRBV30	TRBJ1-1
CASSLQGANYGYTF	TGTGCCAGCAGTTTGCAGGGGGCTAACTATGGCTACACCTTC	TRBD1	-	TRBV27	TRBJ1-2
CASSDPGRGNTIYF	TGTGCCAGCAGTGATCCTGGGCGAGGAAACACCATATATTTT	-	-	TRBV2	TRBJ1-3
CASSRGTSETQYF	TGTGCCAGCAGTCGTGGGACTTCTGAGACCCAGTACTTC	-	-	TRBV5-6	TRBJ2-5
CASAYRVSYEQYF	TGTGCCAGCGCCTACAGGGTCTCCTACGAGCAGTACTTC	-	-	TRBV7-8	TRBJ2-7
CASSPLESYGASLGEQYF	TGTGCCAGCTCACCGCTAGAGTCGTATGGGGCCTCCCTCGGGGAGCAGTACTTC	-	-	TRBV18	TRBJ2-7
CASSLEGRGYTGELFF	TGCGCCAGCAGCTTGGAAGGCAGGGGATACACCGGGGAGCTGTTTTTT	-	-	TRBV5-1	TRBJ2-2
CASSLGSLTGGNEQFF	TGTGCCAGCAGCTTAGGCTCGCTAACAGGGGGAAATGAGCAGTTCTTC	TRBD1	-	TRBV7-2	TRBJ2-1
CSASEGAGYTF	TGCAGTGCTAGTGAAGGGGCTGGCTACACCTTC	-	-	TRBV20-1	TRBJ1-2
CASKGQANYGYTF	TGTGCCAGCAAAGGACAAGCTAACTATGGCTACACCTTC	-	-	TRBV27	TRBJ1-2
CASLPGGKSGELFF	TGTGCCAGTCTTCCAGGGGGCAAGTCCGGGGAGCTGTTTTTT	TRBD1	-	TRBV28	TRBJ2-2
CASRAPTSYEQYF	TGTGCCAGCAGAGCTCCAACCTCCTACGAGCAGTACTTC	-	-	TRBV7-2	TRBJ2-7
CAWSDGQFPVPNQPQHF	TGTGCCTGGAGTGATGGACAGTTCCCCGTCCCAAATCAGCCCCAGCATTTT	-	once	TRBV30	TRBJ1-5
CASSPTSGWNSNQPQHF	TGTGCCAGCAGCCCGACTTCAGGGTGGAATAGCAATCAGCCCCAGCATTTT	-	-	TRBV2	TRBJ1-5
CASSSQPTQLLSGNTIYF	TGTGCCAGCAGCTCTCAACCAACGCAATTACTCTCTGGAAACACCATATATTTT	-	-	TRBV7-9	TRBJ1-3
CASSVRTGYQETQYF	TGTGCCAGCAGCGTAAGGACAGGGTACCAAGAGACCCAGTACTTC	TRBD1	-	TRBV9	TRBJ2-5